Presented here are 25 T cell receptor beta chains from one specimen sequenced in a study of T cells in Graves' hyperthyroidism and ophthalmopathy. Using RNA transcripts as the source, TCR beta CDR3 regions were amplified. TCR CDR3 underwent first-round RT-PCR with the HTBI primer set. In TCRdb, the multiplex PCR reads were re-called with MiXCR into one record per CDR3 protein. The data contain some 440,000 distinct CDR3 sequences, around a sixth of them singletons. Sequences were obtained from blood. Source of these receptors: a young woman with Graves' hyperthyroidism.

This clonotype was seen ten or more times. The CDR3 DNA sequence: TGTGCTAGTGGTTCGGGAGGGGCGGAGAGGGAGACCCAGTACTTC. This translates into CASGSGGAERETQYF. The rearrangement links TRBV12-5 to TRBJ2-5, with TRBD2 matching 8 bases. With V trimmed by 4 bases and J by 5 bases, 9 bases remained unmatched. This CDR3 spans 15 amino acids. The germline CDR1 and CDR2 sequences are LGHNT and FRNRAP.

The sample holds many counts of this clonotype. This sequence joins TRBV12-3 or TRBV12-4 and TRBJ1-1; no clear D gene. Trimming removed 4 bases from V and 8 bases from J, with 8 bases in between. This CDR3 has 11 residues. The CDR3 DNA is TGTGCCAGCAGTTCCGACTGGGAAGCTTTCTTT. Amino acids: CASSSDWEAFF.

This clonotype showed up many times. The chain joins TRBV27 to TRBJ2-7; D is unresolved. Germline CDR1 and CDR2: MNHEY and SMNVEV (reference sequence). The CDR3 sequence is 15 residues long. The V end was cut by 4 bases, the J end by 2 bases, with 15 bases between. The CDR3 DNA sequence: TGTGCCAGCAGTTCCTACAGCGTTAGGCCCTACGAGCAGTACTTC. Translating it yields CASSSYSVRPYEQYF.

This clonotype occurred many times. This chain connects TRBV5-1 to TRBJ1-5, with 10 nucleotides matching TRBD1. Germline V gene lookup returns CDR1 SGHRS and CDR2 YFSETQ. There are 15 residues in the CDR3. V lost 0 bases, J lost 5 bases, and 2 bases stayed unmatched. The CDR3 sequence is CASSLGQGAYQPQHF. The CDR3 DNA reads as TGCGCCAGCAGCTTGGGACAGGGGGCCTATCAGCCCCAGCATTTT.

This clonotype was seen at least ten times. The chain employs TRBV27 and TRBJ2-3; no clear D. Germline V gives CDR1 MNHEY, CDR2 SMNVEV (reference sequence). Trimming removed 3 bases at V and 6 bases at J, with 10 bases between. CDR3 length: 13 amino acids. The CDR3 sequence: CASSFYSRDTQYF. CDR3 coding DNA: TGTGCCAGCAGTTTCTACTCCAGGGATACGCAGTATTTT.

This clonotype occurred many times. The chain recombines TRBV3-1 with TRBJ2-1; no clear D gene. CDR3 length: 14 amino acids. Germline loops: CDR1 LGHDT, CDR2 YNNKEL (reference sequence). Trimming shortened V by 4 bases and J by 7 bases, and 14 bases separated the two germline ends. The CDR3 nucleotides read TGTGCCAGCAGCCCCCGGACCCGGTGGAATGAGCAGTTCTTC. It yields the protein CASSPRTRWNEQFF.

This chain joins TRBV9 and TRBJ2-3; 9 bases are shared with TRBD2. Unmatched junction bases numbered 9, after V lost 4 bases and J lost 0 bases. Germline V gives CDR1 SGDLS, CDR2 YYNGEE. The CDR3 is 17 residues long. The CDR3 is CASSTQMTSGSTDTQYF. The CDR3 DNA reads as TGTGCCAGCAGCACCCAGATGACTAGCGGAAGCACAGATACGCAGTATTTT.

This clonotype has at least ten counts. The rearrangement uses TRBV12-5 and TRBJ2-3; D tentatively fits TRBD1 or TRBD2 (5 bases each). Germline CDR1 is LGHNT and CDR2 is FRNRAP. This CDR3 comprises 13 residues. This CDR3 is CEARGRATDTQYF. The CDR3 coding sequence is TGTGAAGCGAGGGGCCGGGCCACAGATACGCAGTATTTT. The full variable domain, with the rest looked up from reference TRBV12-5 and TRBJ2-3, is DARVTQTPRHKVTEMGQEVTMRCQPILGHNTVFWYRQTMMQGLELLAYFRNRAPLDDSGMPKDRFSAEMPDATLATLKIQPSEPRDSAVYFCEARGRATDTQYFGPGTRLTVL.

This rearrangement joins TRBV10-3 to TRBJ2-4, with 8 bases fitting TRBD1. V was clipped by 6 bases and J by 6 bases; unmatched bases: 1. CDR1 ENHRY and CDR2 SYGVKD come from the germline V gene. The CDR3 runs to 12 residues. The CDR3 region has the DNA TGTGCCATCAGAGGGACAGGAAACATTCAGTACTTC. This codes for CAIRGTGNIQYF.

This clonotype was found many times. V is TRBV3-1 and J is TRBJ1-2; the D gene is possibly TRBD1 (6 bases). Germline V lookup: CDR1 LGHDT, CDR2 YNNKEL (reference sequence). With 3 bases removed from V and 5 bases from J, the gap between germline ends came to 16 bases. CDR3 length: 15 amino acids. The CDR3 bases are TGTGCCAGCAGCCAGGCCGCGGACAGCCTTTATGGCTACACCTTC. Its protein is CASSQAADSLYGYTF.

The CDR3 loop reads CASGRAGTEAFF. The CDR3, as DNA: TGTGCCAGCGGTAGAGCAGGAACTGAAGCTTTCTTT. This sequence joins TRBV6-1 and TRBJ1-1, with D uncertain. Trimming removed 8 bases from V and 5 bases from J, with 12 bases in between. The germline V gene encodes CDR1 MNHNS and CDR2 SASEGT. This CDR3 contains 12 residues.

The sample holds many counts of this clonotype. J is TRBJ1-1 and V is TRBV5-1; possible D gene TRBD1, 6 bases. This CDR3 is 14 amino acids long. Trimming removed 2 bases at V and 8 bases at J, with 16 bases between. Per germline, CDR1 SGHRS and CDR2 YFSETQ. The CDR3 region is CASSFAGEVSEAFF. Written as DNA, the CDR3 is TGCGCCAGCAGCTTCGCAGGGGAAGTTTCCGAAGCTTTCTTT.

This clonotype was seen at least ten times. V is TRBV3-1 and J is TRBJ2-7; TRBD1 aligns across 7 bases. Germline V gives CDR1 LGHDT, CDR2 YNNKEL (reference sequence). The CDR3 contains 16 residues. Trimming at V came to 4 bases and at J to 1 base, leaving 10 bases not matched to a gene. In nucleotides, the CDR3 is TGTGCCAGCAGCCCCGTCGGACAGGTTCCTTCCTACGAGCAGTACTTC. It translates to CASSPVGQVPSYEQYF.

This clonotype came up a few times. The chain is built from TRBV9 and TRBJ2-1; 7 bases are shared with TRBD2. Germline V gene sequence: CDR1 SGDLS, CDR2 YYNGEE. This CDR3 spans 15 amino acids. V shed 7 bases and J 3 bases; nucleotides not matched to a gene: 10. The CDR3 reads CASAVGGDFYNEQFF. DNA for the CDR3: TGTGCCAGCGCCGTGGGGGGGGACTTCTACAATGAGCAGTTCTTC. The entire variable domain, with the rest obtained from reference TRBV9 and TRBJ2-1, is as follows: DSGVTQTPKHLITATGQRVTLRCSPRSGDLSVYWYQQSLDQGLQFLIQYYNGEERAKGNILERFSAQQFPDLHSELNLSSLELGDSALYFCASAVGGDFYNEQFFGPGTRLTVL.

This chain uses TRBV7-8 with TRBJ1-1; the match to TRBD1 covers 7 bases. With V trimmed by 1 base and J by 9 bases, 8 bases remained unmatched. CDR1 is SGHVS, CDR2 FQNEAQ, per germline. The CDR3 runs 14 residues. The CDR3 bases are TGTGCCAGCAGCTTAGTCGGACAGGAAAAAAAAGCTTTCTTT. Amino acid sequence: CASSLVGQEKKAFF.

The chain joins TRBV12-3 or TRBV12-4 to TRBJ2-2; 8 bases fit TRBD1. There are 16 residues in the CDR3. The trim removed 5 bases at V and 0 bases at J, leaving 5 bases unmatched. The CDR3 DNA sequence: TGTGCCAGCAGTCCCCTGGACAGGGCGAACACCGGGGAGCTGTTTTTT. Residues: CASSPLDRANTGELFF.

This clonotype came up a few times. The genes are TRBV4-2 and TRBJ2-2; D uncertain. The CDR3 consists of 17 residues. V lost 1 base, J lost 2 bases, and 14 bases lay in between. The germline gives CDR1 LGHNA, CDR2 YNFKEQ. CDR3 nucleotides: TGTGCCAGCAGCCAAGGAATGGCGGATATTAACACCGGGGAGCTGTTTTTT. The encoded protein is CASSQGMADINTGELFF.

The CDR3 spells CASSLKEGNSPLHF. For the CDR3, the DNA is TGTGCCAGCAGCTTAAAGGAGGGGAATTCACCCCTCCACTTT. This chain connects TRBV7-6 to TRBJ1-6; possibly TRBD1 for D (5 bases). From germline, CDR1 is SGHVS and CDR2 FNYEAQ. There are 14 residues in the CDR3. Trimming cost V 2 bases and J 7 bases, with 9 bases left between them.

This clonotype was picked up a small number of times. DNA for the CDR3: TGCGCCAGCAACCTACAGGGGATAGCGGGAGAGGGAAACGAGCAGTACTTC. This gives the protein CASNLQGIAGEGNEQYF. The chain employs TRBV5-1 and TRBJ2-7, with 9 bases lining up with TRBD2. The CDR3 is 17 residues long. Per germline, CDR1 SGHRS and CDR2 YFSETQ. V was pared by 6 bases and J by 5 bases, with 18 bases of the junction left unmatched.

The count of this clonotype is one. Just one base apart from a much larger clone, this may be a read error. This is likely a read error, given that the CDR3 carries no conserved phenylalanine or tryptophan at its end. The chain employs TRBV5-6 and TRBJ1-6; D perhaps matches TRBD1 (5 bases). V was pared by 1 base and J by 7 bases, with 24 bases between. This CDR3 has 19 residues. Germline-derived CDR1 and CDR2 are SGHDT and YYEEEE. The CDR3 protein is CASSLRGVKTLVKNSPLHL. The CDR3 coding sequence is TGTGCCAGCAGCTTGAGGGGTGTCAAAACACTGGTGAAGAATTCACCCCTCCACCTT.

This clonotype was seen many times. This chain joins TRBV12-5 and TRBJ2-1; 8 nucleotides align to TRBD2. Germline values: CDR1 LGHNT, CDR2 FRNRAP. Unmatched junction bases numbered 9, after V lost 0 bases and J lost 8 bases. The CDR3 runs 16 residues. CDR3 DNA sequence: TGTGCTAGTGGTTTGGTCGGCGGGGGGCGCAGCGATGAGCAGTTCTTC. It encodes CASGLVGGGRSDEQFF.

In this sample, this clonotype turned up many times. This rearrangement joins TRBV15 to TRBJ2-1; TRBD2 agrees at 7 bases. After removal of 0 bases from V and 8 bases from J, the junction contained 10 bases not matched to a gene. Germline assignment: CDR1 LNHNV and CDR2 YYDKDF (reference sequence). The CDR3 covers 16 residues. The CDR3 here is CATSREGGRAWDEQFF. In nucleotides, the CDR3 is TGTGCCACCAGCAGAGAAGGTGGGAGGGCCTGGGATGAGCAGTTCTTC.

This clonotype was seen at least ten times. The chain uses TRBV5-1 and TRBJ2-3; 12 bases align to TRBD2. Trimming at V came to 7 bases and at J to 4 bases, leaving 10 bases not matched to a gene. From germline, CDR1 is SGHRS and CDR2 YFSETQ. CDR3 length equals 16 residues. As DNA, the CDR3 is TGCGCCAGCGCCGGACGACTAGCGGGAGAGCCAGATACGCAGTATTTT. This gives the protein CASAGRLAGEPDTQYF.

This clonotype was seen at least ten times. Here the CDR3 reads CASSLLWLSGEQYF. CDR3 bases: TGTGCCAGCAGTTTATTGTGGCTCAGTGGCGAGCAGTACTTC. J is TRBJ2-7 and V is TRBV27; no clear D. This CDR3 is 14 amino acids long. The germline V and J ends were trimmed by 1 base and 6 bases, with 13 bases remaining between them. CDR1 and CDR2 from the germline V gene are MNHEY and SMNVEV (reference sequence).

This clonotype was counted ten times or more. V and J are TRBV7-3 and TRBJ2-1; TRBD1 agrees at 9 bases. This CDR3 is 15 amino acids long. The ends lost 4 bases at V and 8 bases at J; junction bases unmatched: 9. The germline CDR1 and CDR2 sequences are SGHTA and FQGTGA. The CDR3 sequence: CASSSGTGKEYEQFF. CDR3 coding DNA: TGTGCCAGCAGCTCCGGGACAGGGAAGGAGTATGAGCAGTTCTTC.